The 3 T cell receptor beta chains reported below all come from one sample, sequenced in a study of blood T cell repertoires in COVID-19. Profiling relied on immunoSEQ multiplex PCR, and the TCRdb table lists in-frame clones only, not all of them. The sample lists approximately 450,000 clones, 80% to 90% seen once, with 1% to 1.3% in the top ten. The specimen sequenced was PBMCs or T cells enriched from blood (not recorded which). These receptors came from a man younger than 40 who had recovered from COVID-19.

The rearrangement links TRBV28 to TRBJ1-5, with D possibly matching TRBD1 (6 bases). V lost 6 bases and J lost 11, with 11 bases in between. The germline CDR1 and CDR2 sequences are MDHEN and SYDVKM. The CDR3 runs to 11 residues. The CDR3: CASREKGAQHF. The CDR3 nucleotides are TGTGCCAGCAGAGAAAAGGGGGCCCAGCATTTT.

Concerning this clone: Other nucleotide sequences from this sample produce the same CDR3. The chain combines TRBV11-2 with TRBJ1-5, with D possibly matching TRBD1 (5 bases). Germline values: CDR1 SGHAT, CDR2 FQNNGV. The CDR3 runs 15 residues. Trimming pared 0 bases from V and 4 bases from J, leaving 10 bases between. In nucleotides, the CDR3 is TGTGCCAGCAGCTTAGATCGGGGGGGGAATCAGCCCCAGCATTTT. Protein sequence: CASSLDRGGNQPQHF.

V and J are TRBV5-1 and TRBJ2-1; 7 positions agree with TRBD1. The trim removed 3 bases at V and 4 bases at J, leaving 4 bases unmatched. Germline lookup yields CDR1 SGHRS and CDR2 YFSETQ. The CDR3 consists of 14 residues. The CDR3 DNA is TGCGCCAGCAGCTCAGGGACAGATTACAATGAGCAGTTCTTC. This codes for CASSSGTDYNEQFF.